This TCR beta chain was profiled in a study of blood T cell repertoires in COVID-19. This CDR3 has 18 amino acids. CDR1 is MNHEY, CDR2 SMNVEV, per germline (reference sequence). Deletions cut 5 bases from V and 0 bases from J, with 19 bases between. Libraries were prepared by immunoSEQ multiplex PCR; TCRdb keeps only in-frame clonotypes and omits some of them. The data hold under 200,000 clones, with 85% to 90% observed a single time. The chain is built from TRBV27 and TRBJ2-2; D is possibly TRBD2 (5 bases). Sequencing was done on a sample of peripheral blood. This sequence was found in an older woman with COVID-19, enrolled during active disease. The CDR3 region has the DNA TGTGCCAGCAGTCCGCGGGCGGCCTCGATACCGAACACCGGGGAGCTGTTTTTT. It yields the protein CASSPRAASIPNTGELFF.